Sequencing of this T cell receptor (delta chain) was carried out in a study of γδ T cells in repeated Plasmodium falciparum infection. TCRdb re-called the multiplex PCR reads using CATT. The table records tens of thousands of delta-chain clones, approximately 1.5% of them present only once. Gammadelta T cells were flow-sorted from PBMC into Vgamma9/Vdelta2+ and Vdelta2-negative populations for bulk analysis. This clone was observed a handful of times. TCRdb's entry gives the protein of a much larger clone, which mismatches this DNA's translation at residue 16, likely from a read error; the protein reported here is translated from the DNA. Germline V gene lookup returns CDR1 TSWWSYY and CDR2 QGS. The CDR3 is 22 residues long. The V gene end was trimmed by 0 bases and the J gene end by 1 base; junction bases not matched to a gene: 23.

This receptor was identified in a pool of human donors (malaria-infected and uninfected, not separated). Sequencing was done on a sample of gamma-delta T cells from blood. The V call is TRDV1, the J call TRDJ1, with TRDD3 matching over 7 bases. The CDR3 DNA follows: TGTGCTCTTGGGGAACTAGTCTTATCCTGCGCCTTGGGGGACGCAAGCACCGATAAACTCATCTTT. Protein product: CALGELVLSCALGDASTDKLIF.